This T cell receptor beta chain was captured by sequencing in a study of CD8 T cells in ankylosing spondylitis. TCRdb re-called the 5' RACE reads through MiXCR, storing one row per CDR3 protein. This table has about 160,000 distinct CDR3 sequences, 9.8% appearing once. Trimming cost V 5 bases and J 5 bases, with 7 bases left between them. This CDR3 has 11 amino acids. From germline, CDR1 is SEHNR and CDR2 FQNEAQ (reference sequence). Sequencing was performed on blood, either unsorted or a sorted T cell fraction (not recorded which). This TCR was sampled from a female donor with ankylosing spondylitis or in good health (not recorded which). The chain uses TRBV7-9 and TRBJ2-7; unclear D gene. The DNA of the CDR3 is TGTGCCAGCAGCAAAGATCACGAGCAGTACTTC. As protein: CASSKDHEQYF.